This T cell receptor (beta chain) was sequenced for a study of T cell responses to AZD1222 COVID-19 vaccine. Germline lookup yields CDR1 SGHVS and CDR2 FNYEAQ. The V end lost 7 bases, the J end lost 6 bases, and 17 bases lay between the germline ends. CDR3 length equals 14 residues. Clones were read by immunoSEQ multiplex PCR, and TCRdb kept only the in-frame ones, dropping some. This table holds approximately 150,000 clones, just over 90% found once. The V and J genes are TRBV7-6 and TRBJ2-3; D is unclear. The TCR originated in an adult in good health. The source was peripheral blood, collected on day 0 of MenACWY control vaccination. CDR3 sequence (DNA): TGTGCCAGCAACGCCGACGGTCTCGGGGATACGCAGTATTTT. Its protein product is CASNADGLGDTQYF.